Shown below are 28 T cell receptor beta chains from a single sample sequenced in a study of technical replicates of blood from a few donors. Sequencing used immunoSEQ multiplex PCR; TCRdb keeps in-frame clones, though not all of them. The sample includes more than 75,000 clones, about 86% of them seen just once. What was sequenced was PBMCs. The receptors stem from a human donor in good health. Some clones in this sample may be carry-over from other donors' samples.

The chain couples TRBV19 to TRBJ2-3; D is ambiguous. Germline values: CDR1 LNHDA, CDR2 SQIVND (reference sequence). V gave up 5 bases and J gave up 6 bases, with 6 bases separating them. The CDR3 consists of 11 residues. CDR3 loop: CASSHRDTQYF. Written as DNA, the CDR3 is TGTGCCAGTAGTCACCGGGATACGCAGTATTTT.

The chain links TRBV27 to TRBJ1-1, with D tentatively TRBD1 (5 bases). V dropped 1 base and J dropped 6 bases, with 9 bases sitting between them. CDR1 is MNHEY, CDR2 SMNVEV, per germline (reference sequence). This CDR3 has 13 amino acids. This chain's CDR3 is CASSLYRQSEAFF. The CDR3 DNA reads TGTGCCAGCAGTTTATACAGACAGTCTGAAGCTTTCTTT.

This clone has only a few counts. The chain uses TRBV2 and TRBJ1-2; 7 bases are shared with TRBD1. The CDR3 extends over 15 amino acids. J lost 7 bases, V lost 5 bases, and 13 bases had no gene match. Germline V CDR1 and CDR2: SNHLY, FYNNEI. The CDR3 DNA is TGTGCCAGCAGTAATAATCTTAGACAGGGCAGTGGCTACACCTTC. It yields the protein CASSNNLRQGSGYTF. Full variable domain (outside the CDR3, taken from reference TRBV2 and TRBJ1-2): EPEVTQTPSHQVTQMGQEVILRCVPISNHLYFYWYRQILGQKVEFLVSFYNNEISEKSEIFDDQFSVERPDGSNFTLKIRSTKLEDSAMYFCASSNNLRQGSGYTFGSGTRLTVV.

The chain employs TRBV5-4 and TRBJ2-1; D is possibly TRBD2 (6 bases). V dropped 3 bases and J dropped 7 bases, with 20 bases sitting between them. Germline values: CDR1 SGHNT, CDR2 YYREEE (reference sequence). The CDR3 runs 16 residues. Here the CDR3 DNA reads TGTGCCAGCAGCTCCCCCGGGGTACTAGCTAGGAATGAGCAGTTCTTC. This sequence encodes CASSSPGVLARNEQFF.

This sequence joins TRBV7-2 and TRBJ1-4; the D gene is possibly TRBD1 (6 bases). Trimming cost V 0 bases and J 3 bases, with 8 bases left between them. In germline, CDR1 is SGHTA, CDR2 FQGNSA. This CDR3 region has 15 residues. CDR3: CASSLARGANEKLFF. Here the CDR3 DNA reads TGTGCCAGCAGCTTAGCCAGGGGCGCTAATGAAAAACTGTTTTTT.

The V call is TRBV7-2, the J call TRBJ2-5, with D possibly TRBD2 on 5 matching bases. This CDR3 has 12 residues. Germline CDR1 and CDR2: SGHTA and FQGNSA. V lost 2 bases and J 7 bases, leaving 8 bases between the germline ends. DNA of the CDR3: TGTGCCAGCAGCTTATTCGGAGGGACCCAGTACTTC. As protein: CASSLFGGTQYF.

This clone was seen only a few times. V is TRBV6-6 and J is TRBJ1-6, with D possibly being TRBD1 (6 bases). The germline V and J ends were trimmed by 0 bases and 9 bases, with 12 bases remaining between them. The CDR3 sequence is 15 residues long. Germline loops: CDR1 MNHNY, CDR2 SVGAGI (reference sequence). This CDR3 reads CASSYSTQGTSPLHF. The CDR3 nucleotides read TGTGCCAGCAGTTACTCGACACAGGGAACTTCACCCCTCCACTTT.

This clone has only one observation. The chain uses TRBV14 and TRBJ2-1; possibly TRBD1 for D (6 bases). The CDR3 spans 13 residues. Germline CDR1 and CDR2: SGHDN and FVKESK. Trimming shortened V by 2 bases and J by 11 bases, and 13 bases separated the two germline ends. The CDR3 region is CASSQSRRDKQFF. DNA for the CDR3: TGTGCCAGCAGCCAATCCCGAAGGGACAAGCAGTTCTTC.

This chain joins TRBV27 and TRBJ2-1, with 15 bases aligning to TRBD2. Germline V gene data show CDR1 as MNHEY and CDR2 as SMNVEV (reference sequence). The ends lost 8 bases at V and 0 bases at J; junction bases unmatched: 8. The CDR3 consists of 18 residues. CDR3 loop: CASSPGLAGGVSYNEQFF. The DNA of the CDR3 is TGTGCCAGCTCACCCGGACTAGCGGGAGGGGTCTCCTACAATGAGCAGTTCTTC.

The chain joins TRBV14 to TRBJ2-7; 10 nucleotides line up with TRBD2. This CDR3 is 15 amino acids long. Trimming took 1 base from V and 4 from J; bases not matched to a gene: 4. From germline, CDR1 is SGHDN and CDR2 FVKESK. The CDR3 is CASSQGASGSYEQYF. As DNA, the CDR3 is TGTGCCAGCAGCCAAGGGGCTAGCGGGAGTTACGAGCAGTACTTC.

As concerns this clone: Sequence at one end of the junction differs from germline and may be a read error. The chain recombines TRBV11-3 with TRBJ2-1, with 12 bases identical to TRBD1. Germline V gives CDR1 SGHNT, CDR2 YENEEA. CDR3 size: 17 residues. CDR3 DNA: TGTGCCAGCAGCCCGGGACAGGGGGCGAAGACCTACAATGAGCAGCTCTTC. Encoded protein: CASSPGQGAKTYNEQLF. The variable domain in full, with the rest retrieved from reference TRBV11-3 and TRBJ2-1, is EAGVVQSPRYKIIEKKQPVAFWCNPISGHNTLYWYLQNLGQGPELLIRYENEEAVDDSQLPKDRFSAERLKGVDSTLKIQPAELGDSAVYLCASSPGQGAKTYNEQLFGPGTRLTVL.

This clone showed up just once. V gene TRBV4-1 combines with J gene TRBJ2-5; TRBD1 aligns across 8 bases. Germline V lookup: CDR1 MGHRA, CDR2 YSYEKL. The CDR3 is made up of 17 amino acids. The V segment lost 0 bases and the J segment 5 bases; nucleotides outside the gene matches: 11. The CDR3 loop is CASSQEGIGQGGETQYF. CDR3 DNA: TGCGCCAGCAGCCAAGAAGGAATAGGACAGGGCGGCGAGACCCAGTACTTC.

This rearrangement joins TRBV7-2 to TRBJ2-2; D is possibly TRBD2 (5 bases). This CDR3 has 15 residues. Germline values: CDR1 SGHTA, CDR2 FQGNSA. V was cut by 5 bases and J by 4 bases, with 14 bases left in between. The CDR3, as DNA: TGTGCCAGCAGCCCTGAGGGCCTGCTCACCGGGGAGCTGTTTTTT. Protein: CASSPEGLLTGELFF.

This clone has a count of ten or more. The CDR3 DNA is TGTGCCAGCAGCTTAGAGGGGGGGTCGGAGGGGTCCTACAATGAGCAGTTCTTC. This translates into CASSLEGGSEGSYNEQFF. The genes are TRBV13 and TRBJ2-1; weak D call: TRBD2 (7 bases). This CDR3 is built from 18 residues. The germline V gene has CDR1 PRHDT and CDR2 FYEKMQ (reference sequence). V shed 1 base and J shed 1 base, with 17 bases lying between them.

The genes are TRBV19 and TRBJ1-3; 7 positions match TRBD1. CDR3 length: 17 amino acids. Trimming at V came to 1 base and at J to 0 bases, leaving 6 bases not matched to a gene. Germline V gene lookup returns CDR1 LNHDA and CDR2 SQIVND (reference sequence). The CDR3 reads CASSIGRDSNSGNTIYF. CDR3 bases: TGTGCCAGTAGTATAGGTCGGGACAGCAACTCTGGAAACACCATATATTTT.

The V and J genes are TRBV6-1 and TRBJ1-2; 8 positions match TRBD1. Germline V CDR1 and CDR2: MNHNS, SASEGT. There are 14 residues in the CDR3. V was clipped by 7 bases and J by 7 bases; unmatched bases: 11. The CDR3 DNA follows: TGTGCCAGCAACCCGAGGGACAGGCCTCTTGGCTACACCTTC. Its translation: CASNPRDRPLGYTF.

The J gene is TRBJ1-5, the V gene TRBV10-3, with no clear D. The CDR3 consists of 13 residues. Germline V gene sequence: CDR1 ENHRY, CDR2 SYGVKD. Trimming shortened V by 3 bases and J by 4 bases, and 7 bases separated the two germline ends. The CDR3 protein is CAISDGENQPQHF. The DNA of the CDR3 is TGTGCCATCAGTGATGGGGAGAATCAGCCCCAGCATTTT.

V and J are TRBV4-3 and TRBJ1-1; 7 positions match TRBD1. The CDR3 is 14 residues long. CDR1 is LGHNA, CDR2 YSLEER, per germline. Losses at the gene ends were 4 bases for V and 4 bases for J; bases not matched to a gene: 6. The CDR3: CASSPQGLGTEAFF. The CDR3 DNA follows: TGCGCCAGCAGCCCACAGGGGTTGGGCACTGAAGCTTTCTTT.

The rearrangement joins TRBV29-1 to TRBJ1-2; 10 bases line up with TRBD1. This CDR3 contains 14 residues. Unmatched junction bases numbered 6, after V lost 2 bases and J lost 6 bases. Germline loops: CDR1 SQVTM, CDR2 ANQGSEA. CDR3 sequence reads: CSVERQGADHGYTF. The CDR3 DNA follows: TGCAGCGTTGAACGACAGGGGGCGGATCATGGCTACACCTTC.

As regards this clone: Other DNA sequences from this sample encode an identical CDR3 as well. The J gene is TRBJ2-7, the V gene TRBV7-9; TRBD2 matches at 10 bases. The CDR3 is made up of 16 amino acids. The trim removed 4 bases at V and 6 bases at J, leaving 12 bases unmatched. CDR1 and CDR2 (germline): SEHNR, FQNEAQ (reference sequence). The CDR3 sequence: CASSSLPGLAISEQYF. The DNA for the CDR3 is TGTGCCAGCAGCTCTCTACCGGGACTAGCGATCTCCGAGCAGTACTTC. Full variable domain (outside the CDR3, taken from reference TRBV7-9 and TRBJ2-7): DTGVSQNPRHKITKRGQNVTFRCDPISEHNRLYWYRQTLGQGPEFLTYFQNEAQLEKSRLLSDRFSAERPKGSFSTLEIQRTEQGDSAMYLCASSSLPGLAISEQYFGPGTRLTVT.

This chain joins TRBV7-8 and TRBJ1-6; 8 bases align to TRBD1. CDR3 length: 18 residues. Germline CDR1 SGHVS, CDR2 FQNEAQ. V trimming: 4 bases; J trimming: 0 bases; junction bases outside the gene matches: 8. Written as DNA, the CDR3 is TGTGCCAGCAGCTCCTATAGACAGGGGAGCTCCTATAATTCACCCCTCCACTTT. Translating it yields CASSSYRQGSSYNSPLHF.

In this sample, this clone turned up a few times. CDR3 loop: CASSDTYSLSGANVLTF. The CDR3 DNA sequence: TGTGCCAGCAGTGATACCTACAGCCTCTCTGGGGCCAACGTCCTGACTTTC. J is TRBJ2-6 and V is TRBV2; D unresolved. In germline, CDR1 is SNHLY, CDR2 FYNNEI. CDR3 length equals 17 residues. V was cut by 3 bases and J by 0 bases, with 12 bases left in between.

This clone was picked up many times. The chain joins TRBV30 to TRBJ2-1; TRBD2 matches at 8 bases. The CDR3 spans 14 residues. Germline CDR1 is GTSNPN and CDR2 is SVGIG (reference sequence). V was pared by 3 bases and J by 2 bases, with 3 bases of the junction left unmatched. CDR3 amino acids: CAWRSGGAYNEQFF. CDR3 sequence (DNA): TGTGCCTGGAGATCCGGGGGGGCCTACAATGAGCAGTTCTTC.

A single count supports this clone. The chain joins TRBV4-1 to TRBJ2-3; D uncertain. Germline V gene sequence: CDR1 MGHRA, CDR2 YSYEKL. This CDR3 region has 14 residues. V lost 5 bases and J lost 5, with 14 bases in between. The chain's CDR3 is CASSVTSTGDTQYF. The CDR3 bases are TGCGCCAGCAGCGTAACCTCCACGGGAGATACGCAGTATTTT.

The V and J genes are TRBV23-1 and TRBJ2-2; D perhaps matches TRBD1 (7 bases). TRBV23-1 is classed as an ORF, of uncertain function. The CDR3 has 15 amino acids. V was clipped by 6 bases and J by 6 bases, with 17 bases between them. CDR3 nucleotide sequence: TGCGCCAGCAGGATTTCGACAGGGACTTCCGGGGAGCTGTTTTTT. Translated: CASRISTGTSGELFF.

The V and J genes are TRBV7-2 and TRBJ2-7; the match to TRBD1 covers 11 bases. This CDR3 contains 15 residues. Looked up from germline, CDR1 is SGHTA and CDR2 is FQGNSA. The J segment lost 4 bases and the V segment lost 1 base, leaving 3 bases of the junction unmatched. The CDR3 sequence: CASSLVGTGGYEQYF. The CDR3, as DNA: TGTGCCAGCAGCTTAGTGGGGACAGGGGGGTACGAGCAGTACTTC.

The chain joins TRBV7-9 to TRBJ2-7; possibly TRBD2 for D (6 bases). CDR1 SEHNR and CDR2 FQNEAQ come from the germline V gene (reference sequence). The CDR3 is 15 amino acids. Between the trimmed V and J ends, which lost 2 bases and 6 bases, there was a span of 17 bases. The DNA for the CDR3 is TGTGCCAGCAGCTTATTTGGGCATTTCGGGGGCGAGCAGTACTTC. The encoded protein is CASSLFGHFGGEQYF.

This clone was recorded once. V is TRBV19 and J is TRBJ1-5; 10 bases fit TRBD1. In germline, CDR1 is LNHDA, CDR2 SQIVND (reference sequence). V gave up 9 bases and J gave up 4 bases; unmatched junction bases: 6. CDR3 size: 14 residues. The CDR3 spells CASTRDRGNQPQHF. The CDR3, as DNA: TGTGCCAGCACCCGGGACAGGGGTAATCAGCCCCAGCATTTT.